One sample yielded the 18 T cell receptor beta chains listed below, sequenced in a study of T cell repertoires in cytomegalovirus infection. For these receptors, no antigen is known. TCRdb reprocessed the reads via MiXCR and lists one record per CDR3 protein. The sample comprises over 55,000 distinct CDR3 sequences, 20% of which are singletons, and under 85% rests with the top ten. Sample: CD8+ T cells from cultured PBMCs, taken from culture after CMV antigen stimulation. These TCRs come from a human donor in good health (CMV status not recorded). Some clones in this sample may be carry-over from other donors' samples.

CDR3 sequence: CASSLTGTANYYEQYF. DNA of the CDR3: TGTGCCAGCAGCTTAACCGGGACAGCAAATTACTACGAGCAGTACTTC. The chain links TRBV7-6 to TRBJ2-7, with 7 bases aligning to TRBD1. In germline, CDR1 is SGHVS, CDR2 FNYEAQ. This CDR3 has 16 residues. Germline trimming cut 2 bases from V and 3 bases from J; bases unmatched to any gene: 10.

The rearrangement links TRBV12-3 or TRBV12-4 to TRBJ1-2; D may be TRBD1 (6 bases). The V and J ends lost 6 bases and 8 bases respectively, with 13 bases between them. This CDR3 contains 12 residues. CDR3: CASSRRGGGYTF. In DNA, the CDR3 is TGTGCCAGCAGCCGAAGGGGGGGAGGCTACACCTTC.

There are many counts of this clonotype. The chain employs TRBV7-9 and TRBJ1-1; D gene uncertain. Germline CDR1 reads SEHNR; CDR2 reads FQNEAQ (reference sequence). V lost 5 bases and J 3 bases, leaving 10 bases between the germline ends. The CDR3 consists of 13 residues. CDR3 residues: CASSPSGDTEAFF. CDR3 in DNA: TGTGCCAGCAGCCCTTCGGGAGACACTGAAGCTTTCTTT. Full variable domain (missing parts from reference TRBV7-9 and TRBJ1-1): DTGVSQNPRHKITKRGQNVTFRCDPISEHNRLYWYRQTLGQGPEFLTYFQNEAQLEKSRLLSDRFSAERPKGSFSTLEIQRTEQGDSAMYLCASSPSGDTEAFFGQGTRLTVV.

This clonotype was counted a few times. CDR3 DNA sequence: TGTGCCAGCAGCTCCCCACGGACAGGGGGGGCTCAGCCCCAGCATTTT. Amino acid sequence: CASSSPRTGGAQPQHF. The chain employs TRBV6-1 and TRBJ1-5; 10 bases agree with TRBD1. There are 16 residues in the CDR3. Germline trimming cut 6 bases from V and 6 bases from J; bases unmatched to any gene: 11. Per the germline V gene, CDR1 is MNHNS and CDR2 is SASEGT.

The chain couples TRBV7-2 to TRBJ1-1; weak D call: TRBD1 (6 bases). The V gene lost 1 base and the J gene lost 6 bases, with 15 bases spanning the gap. This CDR3 has 15 residues. CDR1 and CDR2 (germline): SGHTA, FQGNSA. The CDR3 is CASSLVRGGVSEAFF. The DNA of the CDR3 is TGTGCCAGCAGCTTAGTTCGGGGGGGCGTATCTGAAGCTTTCTTT.

This clonotype was observed a handful of times. This sequence joins TRBV7-9 and TRBJ2-5; D not resolved. Per germline, CDR1 SEHNR and CDR2 FQNEAQ (reference sequence). The CDR3 loop spans 14 amino acids. With 5 bases removed from V and 1 base from J, the gap between germline ends came to 11 bases. The CDR3 DNA reads as TGTGCCAGCAGCGTGGTCAGCCCCCAAGAGACCCAGTACTTC. Its protein is CASSVVSPQETQYF.

J is TRBJ2-5 and V is TRBV27, with 8 positions matching TRBD1. The ends lost 1 base at V and 5 bases at J; junction bases unmatched: 6. The CDR3 has 15 residues. Germline CDR1 reads MNHEY; CDR2 reads SMNVEV (reference sequence). CDR3 sequence (DNA): TGTGCCAGCAGTTTATATTCAGGGGGCACGGAGACCCAGTACTTC. Encoded protein: CASSLYSGGTETQYF.

As for this clonotype: The conserved closing phenylalanine or tryptophan is absent in this CDR3, likely reflecting a read error. The limits of the CDR3 on the DNA are not certain, so only TCRdb's listed CDR3 is given. J is TRBJ2-5 and V is TRBV7-8; the table calls TRBD1, which could not be checked here. From its first to its last residue, the CDR3 has 17 amino acids. Germline CDR1 SGHVS, CDR2 FQNEAQ. Here the CDR3 reads CADSRDRAGSAGRGEYL.

This clonotype was seen a few times. The chain uses TRBV5-4 and TRBJ2-1; TRBD1 aligns across 8 bases. Germline CDR1 reads SGHNT; CDR2 reads YYREEE (reference sequence). Losses at the gene ends were 0 bases for V and 8 bases for J; bases not matched to a gene: 4. This CDR3 contains 14 residues. DNA of the CDR3: TGTGCCAGCAGCTTGGGGCAGGGGGCCTATGAGCAGTTCTTC. It yields the protein CASSLGQGAYEQFF.

This clonotype showed up just a few times. V gene TRBV6-2 or TRBV6-3 combines with J gene TRBJ1-2, with 7 positions matching TRBD1. J gave up 4 bases and V 1 base, and 9 bases lay outside the gene matches. Germline V lookup: CDR1 MNHEY, CDR2 SVGEGT. CDR3 size: 16 residues. The CDR3, as DNA: TGTGCCAGCAGTTACTTCGACAGGGCAAGTTTCTATGGCTACACCTTC. Translating it yields CASSYFDRASFYGYTF.

In its sample, this clonotype was seen a few times. The J gene is TRBJ2-3, the V gene TRBV6-5; D is uncertain. The length of the CDR3 is 12 residues. In germline, CDR1 is MNHEY, CDR2 SVGAGI. V lost 2 bases and J lost 5, with 5 bases in between. This chain's CDR3 is CASSYDGDTQYF. In nucleotides, the CDR3 is TGTGCCAGCAGTTACGACGGAGATACGCAGTATTTT.

The genes are TRBV27 and TRBJ2-1, with 10 bases that match TRBD2. The V gene's germline CDR1 is MNHEY and CDR2 SMNVEV (reference sequence). The ends lost 3 bases at V and 9 bases at J; junction bases unmatched: 8. This CDR3 spans 15 amino acids. CDR3 bases: TGTGCCAGCAGTTTCGGAGCGGGGGGGCCAGGTGAGCAGTTCTTC. Protein: CASSFGAGGPGEQFF.

CDR3 nucleotide sequence: TGCGCCAGCAGCCAAGATCTGGCAGGGGATTATGGCTACACCTTC. The encoded protein is CASSQDLAGDYGYTF. This chain joins TRBV4-1 and TRBJ1-2, with D possibly matching TRBD1 (6 bases). CDR3 size: 15 residues. The germline V and J ends were trimmed by 0 bases and 5 bases, with 13 bases remaining between them. Per the germline V gene, CDR1 is MGHRA and CDR2 is YSYEKL.

This clonotype has only a few counts. The germline gene is not matched at one end of the junction; a read error may be the cause. In DNA, the CDR3 is TGTGCCAGCAGCTTAGCGCCCCGGCAGAAGGACACTAAAGCTTTCTTT. Residues: CASSLAPRQKDTKAFF. The chain couples TRBV7-8 to TRBJ1-1, with TRBD1 as a possible D gene (5 bases). This CDR3 contains 16 residues. CDR1 and CDR2 (germline): SGHVS, FQNEAQ.

The V gene is TRBV7-9, the J gene TRBJ1-2; D gene uncertain. This CDR3 is built from 14 residues. The germline V gene encodes CDR1 SEHNR and CDR2 FQNEAQ (reference sequence). Trimming shortened V by 4 bases and J by 8 bases, and 17 bases separated the two germline ends. Here the CDR3 reads CASSSEDKRWGYTF. The CDR3 DNA follows: TGTGCCAGCAGCTCCGAAGACAAGCGTTGGGGCTACACCTTC.

This clonotype was found a few times. The chain carries TRBV7-9 and TRBJ2-1, with 10 bases that match TRBD1. The CDR3 has 16 amino acids. Trimming removed 5 bases from V and 2 bases from J; junction bases left unmatched: 6. CDR1 is SEHNR and CDR2 is FQNEAQ in the germline V gene (reference sequence). DNA of the CDR3: TGTGCCAGCAGCCAAGGGACAGGGGTTCCCTACAATGAGCAGTTCTTC. Translation: CASSQGTGVPYNEQFF.

A few counts support this clonotype. The rearrangement uses TRBV2 and TRBJ2-7, with 12 bases aligning to TRBD1. The V gene's germline CDR1 is SNHLY and CDR2 FYNNEI. J gave up 6 bases and V 8 bases, and 8 bases lay outside the gene matches. The CDR3 extends over 14 amino acids. As DNA, the CDR3 is TGTGCCAGCGACCGGGACAGGGGGCCTATCGAGCAGTACTTC. Translating gives CASDRDRGPIEQYF.

The genes are TRBV7-9 and TRBJ1-1; 10 positions agree with TRBD1. Trimming at V came to 3 bases and at J to 0 bases, leaving 7 bases not matched to a gene. CDR1 SEHNR and CDR2 FQNEAQ come from the germline V gene (reference sequence). This CDR3 region has 17 residues. The CDR3: CASSFSGTGVMNTEAFF. CDR3 sequence (DNA): TGTGCCAGCAGCTTCTCCGGGACAGGGGTCATGAACACTGAAGCTTTCTTT.